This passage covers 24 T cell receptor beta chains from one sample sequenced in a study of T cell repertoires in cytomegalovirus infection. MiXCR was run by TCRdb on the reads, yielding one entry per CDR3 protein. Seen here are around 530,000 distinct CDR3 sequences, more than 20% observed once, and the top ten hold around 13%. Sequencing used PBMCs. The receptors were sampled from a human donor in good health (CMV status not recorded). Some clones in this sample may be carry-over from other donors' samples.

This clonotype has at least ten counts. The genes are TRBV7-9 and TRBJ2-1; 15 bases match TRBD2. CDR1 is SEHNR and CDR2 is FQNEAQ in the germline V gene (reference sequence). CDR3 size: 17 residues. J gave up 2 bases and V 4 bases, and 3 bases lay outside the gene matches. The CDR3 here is CASSSRTSGRAYNEQFF. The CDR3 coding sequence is TGTGCCAGCAGCTCGCGGACTAGCGGGAGGGCCTACAATGAGCAGTTCTTC.

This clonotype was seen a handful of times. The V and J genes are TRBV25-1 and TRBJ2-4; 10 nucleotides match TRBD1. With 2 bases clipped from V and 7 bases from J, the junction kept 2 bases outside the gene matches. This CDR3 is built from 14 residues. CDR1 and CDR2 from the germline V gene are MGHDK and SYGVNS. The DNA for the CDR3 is TGTGCCAGCAGTGAACCGGGACAGGGGAACATTCAGTACTTC. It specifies CASSEPGQGNIQYF.

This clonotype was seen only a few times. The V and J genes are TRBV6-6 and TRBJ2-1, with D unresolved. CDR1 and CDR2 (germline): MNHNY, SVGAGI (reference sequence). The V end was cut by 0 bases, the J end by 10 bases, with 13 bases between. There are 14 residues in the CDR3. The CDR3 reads CASSYSRVHREQFF. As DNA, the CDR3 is TGTGCCAGCAGTTACTCTAGGGTACACCGAGAGCAGTTCTTC.

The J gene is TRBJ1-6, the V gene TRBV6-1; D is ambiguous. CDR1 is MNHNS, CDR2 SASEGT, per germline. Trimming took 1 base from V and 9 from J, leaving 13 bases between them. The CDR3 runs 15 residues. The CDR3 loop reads CASSEESARTSPLHF. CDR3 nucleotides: TGTGCCAGCAGTGAAGAGTCAGCCCGGACTTCACCCCTCCACTTT.

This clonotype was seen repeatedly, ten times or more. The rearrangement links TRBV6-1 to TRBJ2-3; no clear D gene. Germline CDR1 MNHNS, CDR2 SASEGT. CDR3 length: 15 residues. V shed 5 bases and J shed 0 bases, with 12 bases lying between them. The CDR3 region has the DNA TGTGCCAGCAGTTTAACACCGAAGAGCACAGATACGCAGTATTTT. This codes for CASSLTPKSTDTQYF.

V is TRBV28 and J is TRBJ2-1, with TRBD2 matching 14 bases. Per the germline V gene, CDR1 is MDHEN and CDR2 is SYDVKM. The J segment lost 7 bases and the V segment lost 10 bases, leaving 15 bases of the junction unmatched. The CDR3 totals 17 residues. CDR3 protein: CAIGTSGSRLRGNEQFF. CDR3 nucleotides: TGTGCCATAGGGACTAGCGGGAGTCGCCTGAGAGGGAATGAGCAGTTCTTC.

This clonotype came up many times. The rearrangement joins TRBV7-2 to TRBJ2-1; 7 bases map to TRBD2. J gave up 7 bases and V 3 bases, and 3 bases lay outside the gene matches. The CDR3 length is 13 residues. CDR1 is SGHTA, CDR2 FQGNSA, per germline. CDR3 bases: TGTGCCAGCAGCTTCCTAGCGGCAAATGAGCAGTTCTTC. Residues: CASSFLAANEQFF.

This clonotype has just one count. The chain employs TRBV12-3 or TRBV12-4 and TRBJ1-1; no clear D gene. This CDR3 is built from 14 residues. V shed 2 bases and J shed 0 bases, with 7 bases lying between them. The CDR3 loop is CASSLMELNTEAFF. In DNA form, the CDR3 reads TGTGCCAGCAGTTTAATGGAACTGAACACTGAAGCTTTCTTT.

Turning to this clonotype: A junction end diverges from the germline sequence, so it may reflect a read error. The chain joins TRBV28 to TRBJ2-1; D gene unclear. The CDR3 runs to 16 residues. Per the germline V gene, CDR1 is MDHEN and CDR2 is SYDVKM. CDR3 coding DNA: TGTGCCAGCAGTTCGATCCCGCCTAGATCCTACAGTGAGCAGTTCTTC. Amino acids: CASSSIPPRSYSEQFF.

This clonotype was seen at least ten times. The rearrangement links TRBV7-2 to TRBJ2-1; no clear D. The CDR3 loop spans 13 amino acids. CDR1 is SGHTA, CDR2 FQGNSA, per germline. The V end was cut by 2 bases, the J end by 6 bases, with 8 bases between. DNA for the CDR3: TGTGCCAGCAGCTTACGTGAAAGCAATGAGCAGTTCTTC. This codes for CASSLRESNEQFF.

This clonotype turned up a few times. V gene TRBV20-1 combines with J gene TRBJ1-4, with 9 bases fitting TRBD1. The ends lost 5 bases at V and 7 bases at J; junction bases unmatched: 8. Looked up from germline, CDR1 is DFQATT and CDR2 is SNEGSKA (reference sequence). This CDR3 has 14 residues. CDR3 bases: TGCAGTGCTTCCGACTCGGACAGGGGTGAAAAACTGTTTTTT. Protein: CSASDSDRGEKLFF.

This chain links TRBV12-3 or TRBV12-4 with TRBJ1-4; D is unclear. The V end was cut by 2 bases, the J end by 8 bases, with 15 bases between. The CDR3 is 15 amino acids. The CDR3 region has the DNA TGTGCCAGCAGTTTATCGGCCCAGACGGCAGAAAAACTGTTTTTT. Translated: CASSLSAQTAEKLFF.

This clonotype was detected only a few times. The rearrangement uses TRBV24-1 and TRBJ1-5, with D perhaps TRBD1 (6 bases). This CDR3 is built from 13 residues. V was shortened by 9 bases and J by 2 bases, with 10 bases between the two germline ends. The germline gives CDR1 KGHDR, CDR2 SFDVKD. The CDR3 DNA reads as TGTGCCACCCAGGGGTTTGGCAATCAGCCCCAGCATTTT. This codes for CATQGFGNQPQHF.

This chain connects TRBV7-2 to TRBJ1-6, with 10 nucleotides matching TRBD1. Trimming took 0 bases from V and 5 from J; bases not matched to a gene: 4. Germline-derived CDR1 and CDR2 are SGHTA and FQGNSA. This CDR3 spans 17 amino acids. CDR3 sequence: CASSLAIGQGDNSPLHF. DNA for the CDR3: TGTGCCAGCAGCTTAGCGATAGGACAGGGGGATAATTCACCCCTCCACTTT.

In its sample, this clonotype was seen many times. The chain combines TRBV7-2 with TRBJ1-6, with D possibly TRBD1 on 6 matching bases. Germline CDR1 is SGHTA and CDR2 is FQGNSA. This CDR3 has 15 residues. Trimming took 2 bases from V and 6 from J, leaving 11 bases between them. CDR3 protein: CASSLSGTLNSPLHF. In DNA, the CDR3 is TGTGCCAGCAGCTTATCCGGGACACTTAATTCACCCCTCCACTTT. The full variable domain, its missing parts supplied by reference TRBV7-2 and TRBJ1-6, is GAGVSQSPSNKVTEKGKDVELRCDPISGHTALYWYRQSLGQGLEFLIYFQGNSAPDKSGLPSDRFSAERTGGSVSTLTIQRTQQEDSAVYLCASSLSGTLNSPLHFGNGTRLTVT.

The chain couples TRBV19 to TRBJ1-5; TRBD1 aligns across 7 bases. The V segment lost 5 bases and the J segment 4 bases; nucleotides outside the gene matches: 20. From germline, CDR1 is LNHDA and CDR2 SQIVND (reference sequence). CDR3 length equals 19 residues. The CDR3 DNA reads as TGTGCCAGTAGTTTGGCGGAGGGGGCGAACTTTTTAGGGAATCAGCCCCAGCATTTT. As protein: CASSLAEGANFLGNQPQHF.

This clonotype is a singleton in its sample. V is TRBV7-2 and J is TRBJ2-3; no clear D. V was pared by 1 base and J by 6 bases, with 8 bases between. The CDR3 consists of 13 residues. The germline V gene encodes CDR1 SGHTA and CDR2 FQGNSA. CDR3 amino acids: CASSLEPPDTQYF. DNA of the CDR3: TGTGCCAGCAGCTTAGAACCGCCGGATACGCAGTATTTT.

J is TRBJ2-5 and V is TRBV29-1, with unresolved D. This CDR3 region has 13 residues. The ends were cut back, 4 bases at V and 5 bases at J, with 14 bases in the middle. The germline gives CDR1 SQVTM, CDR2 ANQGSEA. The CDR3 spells CSVAALSGETQYF. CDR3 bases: TGCAGCGTTGCCGCTTTGTCCGGGGAGACCCAGTACTTC.

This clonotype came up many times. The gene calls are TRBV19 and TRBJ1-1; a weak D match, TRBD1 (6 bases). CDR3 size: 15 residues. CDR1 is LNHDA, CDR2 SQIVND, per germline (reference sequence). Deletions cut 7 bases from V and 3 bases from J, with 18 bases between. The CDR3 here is CASIPQQGVHTEAFF. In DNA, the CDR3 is TGTGCCAGTATTCCTCAACAGGGAGTACACACTGAAGCTTTCTTT.

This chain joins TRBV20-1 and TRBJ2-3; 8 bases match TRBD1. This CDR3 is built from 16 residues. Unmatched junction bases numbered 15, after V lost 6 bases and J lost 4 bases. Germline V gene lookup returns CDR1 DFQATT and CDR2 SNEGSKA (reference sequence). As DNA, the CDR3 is TGCAGTGCATTGGTTATGGGACAGGAGTTCGCAGATACGCAGTATTTT. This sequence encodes CSALVMGQEFADTQYF.

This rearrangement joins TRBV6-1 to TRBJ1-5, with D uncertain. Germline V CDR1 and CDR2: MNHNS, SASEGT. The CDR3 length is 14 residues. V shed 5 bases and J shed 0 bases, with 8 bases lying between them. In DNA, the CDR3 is TGTGCCAGCAGTTGGTCCTATAGCAATCAGCCCCAGCATTTT. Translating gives CASSWSYSNQPQHF.

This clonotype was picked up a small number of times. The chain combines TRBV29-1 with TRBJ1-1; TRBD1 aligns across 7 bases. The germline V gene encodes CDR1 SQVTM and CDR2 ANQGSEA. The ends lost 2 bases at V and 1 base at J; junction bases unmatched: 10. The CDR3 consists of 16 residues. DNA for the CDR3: TGCAGCGTTGAATATCTTGGGACAGTCAAGAACACTGAAGCTTTCTTT. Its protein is CSVEYLGTVKNTEAFF. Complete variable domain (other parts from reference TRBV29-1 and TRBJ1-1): SAVISQKPSRDICQRGTSLTIQCQVDSQVTMMFWYRQQPGQSLTLIATANQGSEATYESGFVIDKFPISRPNLTFSTLTVSNMSPEDSSIYLCSVEYLGTVKNTEAFFGQGTRLTVV.

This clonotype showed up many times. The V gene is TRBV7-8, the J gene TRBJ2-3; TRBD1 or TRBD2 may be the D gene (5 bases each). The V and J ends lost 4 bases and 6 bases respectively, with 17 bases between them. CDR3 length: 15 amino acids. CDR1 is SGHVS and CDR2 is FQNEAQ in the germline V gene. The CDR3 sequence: CASSSNMGVVDTQYF. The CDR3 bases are TGTGCCAGCAGCTCAAACATGGGGGTGGTGGATACGCAGTATTTT.

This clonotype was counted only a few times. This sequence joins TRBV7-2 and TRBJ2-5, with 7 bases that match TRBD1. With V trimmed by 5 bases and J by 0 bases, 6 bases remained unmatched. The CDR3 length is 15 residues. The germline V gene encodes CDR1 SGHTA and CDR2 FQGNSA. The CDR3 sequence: CASSKGGRNQETQYF. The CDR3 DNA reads TGTGCCAGCAGCAAAGGGGGCAGAAACCAAGAGACCCAGTACTTC.